The next 10 T cell receptor beta chains were all read from a single sample in a study of cytomegalovirus exposure and HLA in healthy donors. PCR involved 60 Vbeta and 13 Jbeta primers. Sequencing used immunoSEQ multiplex PCR; TCRdb keeps in-frame clones, though not all of them. This sample yields some 96,000 clones, of which 64% are seen a single time; 3.2% belongs to the top ten. Sequenced material: PBMCs. Every receptor here comes from a man aged 55 to 70 in good health and CMV-seronegative.

The rearrangement uses TRBV27 and TRBJ2-1, with 9 bases lining up with TRBD2. Germline assignment: CDR1 MNHEY and CDR2 SMNVEV (reference sequence). CDR3 length: 16 amino acids. Trimming took 2 bases from V and 2 from J; bases not matched to a gene: 4. The CDR3 sequence: CASSLGGLATYNEQFF. The CDR3 DNA is TGTGCCAGCAGTTTAGGGGGACTAGCTACCTACAATGAGCAGTTCTTC.

The chain combines TRBV7-2 with TRBJ1-1; 9 nucleotides align to TRBD1. Germline assignment: CDR1 SGHTA and CDR2 FQGNSA. V shed 1 base and J 3 bases; nucleotides not matched to a gene: 3. The CDR3 spans 15 residues. CDR3 nucleotides: TGTGCCAGCAGCTTAGTAGGACAGGGGTACACTGAAGCTTTCTTT. This translates into CASSLVGQGYTEAFF.

This clone occurred once. The V call is TRBV11-2, the J call TRBJ1-5; 8 positions match TRBD1. The CDR3 length is 14 residues. The V segment lost 4 bases and the J segment 4 bases; nucleotides outside the gene matches: 3. Germline V lookup: CDR1 SGHAT, CDR2 FQNNGV. This CDR3 reads CASSSGGENQPQHF. CDR3 coding DNA: TGTGCCAGCAGCTCAGGGGGCGAGAATCAGCCCCAGCATTTT.

This chain uses TRBV7-2 with TRBJ1-1; the D gene is possibly TRBD1 (5 bases). The CDR3 covers 12 residues. Trimming took off 1 base at V and 12 bases at J, with 12 bases between the two ends. Germline V gene data show CDR1 as SGHTA and CDR2 as FQGNSA. Here the CDR3 DNA reads TGTGCCAGCAGCTTAGATGAAGGGGCAACTTTCTTT. Translating gives CASSLDEGATFF. Complete variable domain (other parts from reference TRBV7-2 and TRBJ1-1): GAGVSQSPSNKVTEKGKDVELRCDPISGHTALYWYRQSLGQGLEFLIYFQGNSAPDKSGLPSDRFSAERTGGSVSTLTIQRTQQEDSAVYLCASSLDEGATFFGQGTRLTVV.

The gene calls are TRBV29-1 and TRBJ2-5, with 9 bases that match TRBD1. CDR1 and CDR2 (germline): SQVTM, ANQGSEA. With V trimmed by 7 bases and J by 1 base, 4 bases remained unmatched. The CDR3 has 13 amino acids. Here the CDR3 DNA reads TGCAGCGGGACGACAGGGGGCCAAGAGACCCAGTACTTC. It encodes CSGTTGGQETQYF.

The chain recombines TRBV23-1 with TRBJ2-5; TRBD2 matches 9 bases. TRBV23-1 carries the ORF label, with uncertain function. The CDR3 spans 18 residues. Unmatched junction bases numbered 17, after V lost 5 bases and J lost 4 bases. CDR3 nucleotides: TGCGCCAGCAGTACCCGGTCGCTAGCGGGGAACTCCGTAGAGACCCAGTACTTC. Its translation: CASSTRSLAGNSVETQYF.

The chain links TRBV6-6 to TRBJ2-2, with D perhaps matching TRBD2 (5 bases). The germline gives CDR1 MNHNY, CDR2 SVGAGI (reference sequence). The CDR3 loop spans 13 amino acids. V was trimmed by 2 bases and J by 6 bases, leaving 7 bases between them. CDR3 bases: TGTGCCAGCAGTTACGGACTCTCCGGGGAGCTGTTTTTT. This gives the protein CASSYGLSGELFF.

The chain carries TRBV28 and TRBJ1-2, with 10 bases that match TRBD1. Germline CDR1 reads MDHEN; CDR2 reads SYDVKM. Trimming at V came to 8 bases and at J to 6 bases, leaving 12 bases not matched to a gene. The CDR3 covers 15 residues. The CDR3 sequence is CASRKPPGTGDGYTF. In DNA, the CDR3 is TGTGCCAGCCGGAAACCCCCCGGGACAGGGGATGGCTACACCTTC.

The rearrangement uses TRBV13 and TRBJ2-1; possible D gene TRBD2, 5 bases. Between the trimmed V and J ends, which lost 6 bases and 10 bases, there was a span of 10 bases. The CDR3 is 11 residues long. Germline-derived CDR1 and CDR2 are PRHDT and FYEKMQ (reference sequence). CDR3 nucleotide sequence: TGTGCCAGCAGTCTCCGCGGGGAGCAGTTCTTC. This translates into CASSLRGEQFF.

The chain links TRBV5-1 to TRBJ2-7; 9 nucleotides agree with TRBD1. From germline, CDR1 is SGHRS and CDR2 YFSETQ. J lost 6 bases, V lost 4 bases, and 14 bases had no gene match. The CDR3 extends over 16 amino acids. The CDR3 coding sequence is TGCGCCAGCAGCCCCGGGACAGGGATTCTCGCCAGCGAGCAGTACTTC. Its protein is CASSPGTGILASEQYF.